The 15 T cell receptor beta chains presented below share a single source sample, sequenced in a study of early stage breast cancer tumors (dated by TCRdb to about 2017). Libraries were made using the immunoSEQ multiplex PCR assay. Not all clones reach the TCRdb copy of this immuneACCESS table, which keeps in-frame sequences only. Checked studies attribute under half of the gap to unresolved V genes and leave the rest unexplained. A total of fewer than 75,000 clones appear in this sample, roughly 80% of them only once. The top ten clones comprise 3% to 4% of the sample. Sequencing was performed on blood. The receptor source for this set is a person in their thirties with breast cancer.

In DNA, the CDR3 is TGCGCCAGCAGTGAAGGACTAGCGGGGGTCGAGCAGTACTTC. Translated, it gives CASSEGLAGVEQYF. The V gene is TRBV10-1, the J gene TRBJ2-7; 13 bases agree with TRBD2. The CDR3 consists of 14 residues. Germline lookup yields CDR1 WNHNN and CDR2 SYGVQD (reference sequence). V lost 3 bases, J lost 6 bases, and 2 bases stayed unmatched.

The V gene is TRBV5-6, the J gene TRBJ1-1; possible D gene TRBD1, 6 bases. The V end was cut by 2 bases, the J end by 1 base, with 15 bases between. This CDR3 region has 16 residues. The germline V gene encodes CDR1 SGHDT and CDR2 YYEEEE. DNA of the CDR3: TGTGCCAGCAGCTTATCGGGTTGGGGGGCGAACACTGAAGCTTTCTTT. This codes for CASSLSGWGANTEAFF. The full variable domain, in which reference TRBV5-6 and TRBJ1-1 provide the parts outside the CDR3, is DAGVTQSPTHLIKTRGQQVTLRCSPKSGHDTVSWYQQALGQGPQFIFQYYEEEERQRGNFPDRFSGHQFPNYSSELNVNALLLGDSALYLCASSLSGWGANTEAFFGQGTRLTVV.

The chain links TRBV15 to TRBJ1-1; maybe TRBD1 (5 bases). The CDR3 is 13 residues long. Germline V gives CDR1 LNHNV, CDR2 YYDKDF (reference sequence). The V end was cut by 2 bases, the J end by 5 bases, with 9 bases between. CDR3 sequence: CATSRSGGTEAFF. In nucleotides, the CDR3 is TGTGCCACCAGCAGATCTGGGGGGACTGAAGCTTTCTTT.

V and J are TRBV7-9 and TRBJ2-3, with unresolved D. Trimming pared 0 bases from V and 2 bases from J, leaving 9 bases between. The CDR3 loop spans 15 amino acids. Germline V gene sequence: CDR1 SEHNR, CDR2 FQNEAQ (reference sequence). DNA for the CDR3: TGTGCCAGCAGCTTAGCGGGGTACGACACAGATACGCAGTATTTT. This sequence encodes CASSLAGYDTDTQYF.

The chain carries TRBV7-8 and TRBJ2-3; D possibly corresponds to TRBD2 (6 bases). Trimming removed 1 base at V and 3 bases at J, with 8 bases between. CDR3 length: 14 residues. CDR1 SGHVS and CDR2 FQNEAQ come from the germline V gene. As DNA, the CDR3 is TGTGCCAGCAGCTTAGGTCGGGAGACAGATACGCAGTATTTT. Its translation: CASSLGRETDTQYF.

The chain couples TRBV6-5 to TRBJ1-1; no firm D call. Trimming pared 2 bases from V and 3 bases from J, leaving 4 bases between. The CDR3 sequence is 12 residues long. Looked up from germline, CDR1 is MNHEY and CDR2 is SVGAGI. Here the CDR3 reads CASSYRDTEAFF. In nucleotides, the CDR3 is TGTGCCAGCAGTTACCGGGACACTGAAGCTTTCTTT.

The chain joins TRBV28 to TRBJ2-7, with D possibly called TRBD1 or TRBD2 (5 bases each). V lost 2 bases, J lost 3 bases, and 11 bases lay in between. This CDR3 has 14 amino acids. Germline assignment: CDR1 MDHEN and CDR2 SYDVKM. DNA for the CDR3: TGTGCCAGCAGTTTAGGGGGAATTGTCTACGAGCAGTACTTC. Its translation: CASSLGGIVYEQYF.

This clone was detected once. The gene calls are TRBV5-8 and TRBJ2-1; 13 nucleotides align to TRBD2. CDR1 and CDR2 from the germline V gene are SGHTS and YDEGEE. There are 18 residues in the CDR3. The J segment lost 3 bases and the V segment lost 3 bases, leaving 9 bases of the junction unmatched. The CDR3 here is CASSYRGTSGMHYNEQFF. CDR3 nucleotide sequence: TGTGCCAGCAGCTACCGCGGGACTAGCGGGATGCACTACAATGAGCAGTTCTTC.

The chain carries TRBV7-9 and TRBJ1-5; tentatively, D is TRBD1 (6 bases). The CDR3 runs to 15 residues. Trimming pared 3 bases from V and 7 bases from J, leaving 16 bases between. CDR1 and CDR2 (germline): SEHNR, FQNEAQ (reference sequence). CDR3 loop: CASSLEGQEAQPQHF. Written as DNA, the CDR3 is TGTGCCAGCAGCTTGGAGGGACAAGAGGCGCAGCCCCAGCATTTT.

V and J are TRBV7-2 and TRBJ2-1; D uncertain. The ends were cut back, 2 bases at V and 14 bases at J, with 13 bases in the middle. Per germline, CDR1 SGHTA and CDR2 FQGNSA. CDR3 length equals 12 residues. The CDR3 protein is CASSLLGLDEFF. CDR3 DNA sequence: TGTGCCAGCAGCTTACTGGGTCTAGATGAGTTCTTC.

The CDR3, as DNA: TGTGCCAGTAGTAAGGTCCTGACTAGCGGGAGGGCCGGCAATGAGCAGTTCTTC. This gives the protein CASSKVLTSGRAGNEQFF. This chain connects TRBV19 to TRBJ2-1; TRBD2 agrees at 14 bases. This CDR3 is 18 amino acids long. V trimming: 4 bases; J trimming: 6 bases; junction bases outside the gene matches: 11. Germline CDR1 reads LNHDA; CDR2 reads SQIVND (reference sequence).

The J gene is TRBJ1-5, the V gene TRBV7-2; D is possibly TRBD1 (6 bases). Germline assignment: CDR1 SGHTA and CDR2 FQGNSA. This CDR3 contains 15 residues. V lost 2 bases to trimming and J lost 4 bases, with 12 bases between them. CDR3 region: CASSLYRVGNQPQHF. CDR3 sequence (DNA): TGTGCCAGCAGCTTATACAGGGTCGGTAATCAGCCCCAGCATTTT.

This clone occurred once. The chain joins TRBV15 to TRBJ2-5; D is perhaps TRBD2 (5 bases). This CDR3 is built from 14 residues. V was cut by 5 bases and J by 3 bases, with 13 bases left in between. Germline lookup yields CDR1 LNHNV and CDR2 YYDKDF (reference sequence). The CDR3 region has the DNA TGTGCCACCAGCTCCGGACGGCGGGAAGAGACCCAGTACTTC. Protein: CATSSGRREETQYF.

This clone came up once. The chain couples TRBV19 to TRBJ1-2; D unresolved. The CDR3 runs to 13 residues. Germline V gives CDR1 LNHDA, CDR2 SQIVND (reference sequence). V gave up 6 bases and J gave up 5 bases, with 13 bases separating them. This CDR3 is CASRFDGNYGYTF. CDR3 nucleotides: TGTGCCAGTAGATTCGATGGTAATTATGGCTACACCTTC.

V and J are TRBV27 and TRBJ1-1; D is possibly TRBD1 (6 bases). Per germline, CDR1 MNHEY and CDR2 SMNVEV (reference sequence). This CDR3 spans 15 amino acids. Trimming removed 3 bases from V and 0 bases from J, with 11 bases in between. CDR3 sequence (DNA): TGTGCCAGCAGTTTCTCAGGGGCCCTGAACACTGAAGCTTTCTTT. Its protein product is CASSFSGALNTEAFF.